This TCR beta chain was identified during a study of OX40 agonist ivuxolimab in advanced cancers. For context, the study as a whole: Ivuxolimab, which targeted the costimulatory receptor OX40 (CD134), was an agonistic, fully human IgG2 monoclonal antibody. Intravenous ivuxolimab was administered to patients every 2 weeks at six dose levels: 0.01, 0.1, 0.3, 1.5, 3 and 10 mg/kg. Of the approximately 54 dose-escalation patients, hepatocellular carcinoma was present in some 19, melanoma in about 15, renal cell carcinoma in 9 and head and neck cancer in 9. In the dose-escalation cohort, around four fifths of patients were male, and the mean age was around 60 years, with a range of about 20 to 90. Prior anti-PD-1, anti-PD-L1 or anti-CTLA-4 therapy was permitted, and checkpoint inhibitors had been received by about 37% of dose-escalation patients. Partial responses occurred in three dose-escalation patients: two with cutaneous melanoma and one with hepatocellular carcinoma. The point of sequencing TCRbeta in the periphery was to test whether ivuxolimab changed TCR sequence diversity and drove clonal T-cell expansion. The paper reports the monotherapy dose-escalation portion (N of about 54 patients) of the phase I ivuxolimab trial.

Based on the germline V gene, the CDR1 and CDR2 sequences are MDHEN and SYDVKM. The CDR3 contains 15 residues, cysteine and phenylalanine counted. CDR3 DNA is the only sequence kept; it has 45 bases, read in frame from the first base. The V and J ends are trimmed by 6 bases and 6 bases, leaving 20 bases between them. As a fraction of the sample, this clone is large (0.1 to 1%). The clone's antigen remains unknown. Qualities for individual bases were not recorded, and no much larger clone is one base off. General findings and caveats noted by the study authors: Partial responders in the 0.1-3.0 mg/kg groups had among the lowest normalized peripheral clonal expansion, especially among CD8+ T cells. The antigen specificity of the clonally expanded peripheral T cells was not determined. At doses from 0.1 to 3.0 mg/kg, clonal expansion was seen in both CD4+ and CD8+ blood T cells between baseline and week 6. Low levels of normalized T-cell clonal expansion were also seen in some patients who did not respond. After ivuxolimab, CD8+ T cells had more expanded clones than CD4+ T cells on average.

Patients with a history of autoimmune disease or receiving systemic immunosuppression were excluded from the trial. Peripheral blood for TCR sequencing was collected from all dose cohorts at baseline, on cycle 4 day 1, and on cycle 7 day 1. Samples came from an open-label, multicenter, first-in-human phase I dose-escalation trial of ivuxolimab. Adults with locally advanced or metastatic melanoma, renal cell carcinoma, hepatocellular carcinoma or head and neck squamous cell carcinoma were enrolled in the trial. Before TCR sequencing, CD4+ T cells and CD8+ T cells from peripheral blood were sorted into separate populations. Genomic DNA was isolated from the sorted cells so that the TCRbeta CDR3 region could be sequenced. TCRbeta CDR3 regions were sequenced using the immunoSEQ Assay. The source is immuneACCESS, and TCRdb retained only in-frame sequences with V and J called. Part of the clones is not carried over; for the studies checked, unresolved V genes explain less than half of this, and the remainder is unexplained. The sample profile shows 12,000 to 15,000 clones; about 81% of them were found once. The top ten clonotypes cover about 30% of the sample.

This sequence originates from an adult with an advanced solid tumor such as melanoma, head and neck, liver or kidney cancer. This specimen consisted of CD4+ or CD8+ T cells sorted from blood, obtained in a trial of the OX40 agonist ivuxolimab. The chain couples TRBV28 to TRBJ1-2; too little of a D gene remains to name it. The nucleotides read TGTGCCAGCAGCCCTCATAGGATAAGAAGAAATGGCTACACCTTC. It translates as CASSPHRIRRNGYTF.